The TCR beta chain described here comes from a study of blood T cell repertoires in COVID-19. Measured with immunoSEQ multiplex PCR; TCRdb has only the in-frame clones, and not every one. The sample has fewer than 90,000 clones, about nine tenths seen once. V gave up 6 bases and J gave up 0 bases, with 18 bases separating them. This CDR3 has 17 residues. Germline CDR1 and CDR2: MNHEY and SMNVEV (reference sequence). This sequence originates from a woman older than 75 with active COVID-19. The V gene is TRBV27, the J gene TRBJ2-1, with D hard to call. Source material: peripheral blood. As DNA, the CDR3 is TGTGCCAGCAGCGCAACCGACTGGCACCCCTCCTACAATGAGCAGTTCTTC. Translated, it gives CASSATDWHPSYNEQFF.